Sequencing of this T cell receptor (beta chain) was carried out in a study of blood T cell repertoires in COVID-19. Overall study: Donors in the United States, Italy and Spain gave samples during acute or convalescent COVID-19.

Repertoires were generated with immunoSEQ multiplex PCR, while TCRdb's copy carries only in-frame clones and drops some. The table records tens of thousands of clones, roughly four fifths of them present only once. CDR1 MNHEY and CDR2 SVGAGI come from the germline V gene. The CDR3 consists of 13 residues. V was pared by 6 bases and J by 2 bases, with 9 bases between. Sequenced sample: peripheral blood. This chain joins TRBV6-5 and TRBJ2-3, with D tentatively TRBD2 (5 bases). This receptor was obtained from a man aged 55 to 69 with active COVID-19. The CDR3 reads CASRPGTTDTQYF. The CDR3 nucleotides read TGTGCCAGCAGGCCGGGAACCACAGATACGCAGTATTTT.